The following is a TCR beta chain sequence with its context. Antigen: not known. The PCR made use of 60 Vbeta and 13 Jbeta primers. The table came from immunoSEQ multiplex PCR; TCRdb's copy has only in-frame clones and leaves some out. Of about 140,000 clones in the sample, 70% to 80% were seen once. The data belong to a study of cytomegalovirus exposure and HLA in healthy donors. The V and J ends lost 6 bases and 4 bases respectively, with 18 bases between them. The CDR3 length is 15 residues. Germline V gives CDR1 LNHDA, CDR2 SQIVND (reference sequence). General study findings and limits: It was likely that a cluster of highly shared sequence variants was a sequencing artifact. Associated with cytomegalovirus, according to the listing, were 150 to 200 TCR beta chains. A later analysis found common viral pathogens apparently linked to several of the most significant clusters. Immune exposure information comprised only CMV serostatus.

This rearrangement joins TRBV19 to TRBJ1-2, with TRBD1 as a possible D gene (5 bases). The clonotype was recovered from a woman younger than 35 in good health and CMV-seropositive. Sequenced sample: PBMCs. The CDR3 nucleotides read TGTGCCAGTAGAGGCTCGGGGGAACCACTCTATGGCTACACCTTC. This encodes CASRGSGEPLYGYTF.